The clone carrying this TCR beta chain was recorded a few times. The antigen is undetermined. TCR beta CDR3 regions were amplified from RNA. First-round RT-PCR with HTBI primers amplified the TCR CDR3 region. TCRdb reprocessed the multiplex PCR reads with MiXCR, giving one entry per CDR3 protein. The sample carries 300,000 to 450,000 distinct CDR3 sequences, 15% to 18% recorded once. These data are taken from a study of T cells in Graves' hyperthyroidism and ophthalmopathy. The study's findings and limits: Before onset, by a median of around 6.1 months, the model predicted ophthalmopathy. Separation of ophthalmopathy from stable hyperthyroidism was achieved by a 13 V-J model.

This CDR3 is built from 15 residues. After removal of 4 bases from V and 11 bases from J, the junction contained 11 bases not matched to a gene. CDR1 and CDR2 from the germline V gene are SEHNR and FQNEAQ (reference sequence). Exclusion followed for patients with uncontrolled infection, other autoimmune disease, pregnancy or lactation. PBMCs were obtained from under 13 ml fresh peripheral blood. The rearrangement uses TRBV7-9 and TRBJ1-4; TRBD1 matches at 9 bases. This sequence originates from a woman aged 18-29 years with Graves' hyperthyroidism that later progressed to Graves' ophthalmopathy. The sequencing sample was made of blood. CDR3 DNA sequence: TGTGCCAGCAGCTCTACGCAGGGACAGGGTTTTAAACTGTTTTTT. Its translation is CASSSTQGQGFKLFF.